A selection of T cell receptor beta chains follows, all from one sample in a study of cytomegalovirus exposure and HLA in healthy donors. Sequenced by immunoSEQ multiplex PCR; TCRdb stores in-frame clones only, minus some. The table lists some 130,000 clones, over 75% of them singletons, with 4.5% to 5% in the top ten. The material sequenced was PBMCs. These receptors were collected from a man younger than 45 in good health. CDR3s include the opening cysteine and the closing phenylalanine or tryptophan. The D gene is left open where the match is weak. Clone size is shown for a subset of rows, as once, few, many or a class of expanded clone.

D: TRBD2; size: once; V: TRBV7-9; J: TRBJ2-7; DNA: TGTGCCAGCAGCGGGACTAGTTCTACCTACGAGCAGTACTTC; CDR3: CASSGTSSTYEQYF
D: TRBD2; size: -; V: TRBV28; J: TRBJ2-4; DNA: TGTGCCAGCAGGCGACTAGCGGGGTCCGGGGGAAACATTCAGTACTTC; CDR3: CASRRLAGSGGNIQYF
D: TRBD2; size: -; V: TRBV5-1; J: TRBJ2-2; DNA: TGCGCCAGCATAGGCGGGAGCCAGCACACCGGGGAGCTGTTTTTT; CDR3: CASIGGSQHTGELFF
D: -; size: -; V: TRBV19; J: TRBJ2-1; DNA: TGTGCCAGTATGAATATAGCGGAGAGGCGGGGCAATGAGCAGTTCTTC; CDR3: CASMNIAERRGNEQFF
D: TRBD1; size: -; V: TRBV5-1; J: TRBJ1-2; DNA: TGCGCCAGCAGCTTGGAAGTATGGGACAGGGGGAACTATGGCTACACCTTC; CDR3: CASSLEVWDRGNYGYTF
D: TRBD2; size: -; V: TRBV18; J: TRBJ2-5; DNA: TGTGCCAGCTCACCAAAAGCGGGAGGGCCTCAAGAGACCCAGTACTTC; CDR3: CASSPKAGGPQETQYF
D: TRBD2; size: few; V: TRBV2; J: TRBJ2-2; DNA: TGTGCCAGCAGTGAACAAGCGGGAGAGACCGGGGAGCTGTTTTTT; CDR3: CASSEQAGETGELFF
D: -; size: once; V: TRBV11-3; J: TRBJ2-1; DNA: TGTGCCAGCAGCTCCCGTCGAGTCTACAATGAGCAGTTCTTC; CDR3: CASSSRRVYNEQFF
D: -; size: -; V: TRBV5-1; J: TRBJ1-6; DNA: TGCGCCAGCAGCACCCAGGGATACGGTTCACCCCTCCACTTT; CDR3: CASSTQGYGSPLHF
D: TRBD1; size: once; V: TRBV19; J: TRBJ2-3; DNA: TGTGCCAGTAGAATTGGTAGGGGGCGCACAGATACGCAGTATTTT; CDR3: CASRIGRGRTDTQYF
D: -; size: -; V: TRBV7-2; J: TRBJ2-5; DNA: TGTGCCAGCAGCTTTGAGGTACGGGAGACCCAGTACTTC; CDR3: CASSFEVRETQYF
D: TRBD2; size: -; V: TRBV9; J: TRBJ2-7; DNA: TGTGCCAGCAGCGGGGGCTTCCTAGCGGTGGGAGGCGAGCAGTACTTC; CDR3: CASSGGFLAVGGEQYF
D: TRBD2; size: -; V: TRBV7-8; J: TRBJ2-7; DNA: TGTGCCAGCAGCTTAGCGACAACGGGAGGGCCCTACGAGCAGTACTTC; CDR3: CASSLATTGGPYEQYF
D: -; size: few; V: TRBV7-2; J: TRBJ2-7; DNA: TGTGCCAGCAGCCCCCCAATGGGGGGAATTAACTACGAGCAGTACTTC; CDR3: CASSPPMGGINYEQYF
D: -; size: -; V: TRBV7-6; J: TRBJ2-1; DNA: TGTGCCAGCAGCTTATCTGTCGGCTCCTACAATGAGCAGTTCTTC; CDR3: CASSLSVGSYNEQFF
D: -; size: -; V: TRBV28; J: TRBJ1-5; DNA: TGTGCCAGCAGTTTTGGGACCCGGGGGGGGCGAAACTGGCAGCCCCAGCATTTT; CDR3: CASSFGTRGGRNWQPQHF
D: TRBD1; size: -; V: TRBV29-1; J: TRBJ1-2; DNA: TGCAGCGTTGAAGGAAGGGACAGGTTCTACTATGGCTACACCTTC; CDR3: CSVEGRDRFYYGYTF
D: -; size: -; V: TRBV5-1; J: TRBJ2-1; DNA: TGCGCCAGCAGCTCCGCACAGGGGACTTACAATGAGCAGTTCTTC; CDR3: CASSSAQGTYNEQFF
D: TRBD1; size: -; V: TRBV15; J: TRBJ2-1; DNA: TGTGCCACCAGCCGGACAGGATGGGGCTCGGAGCAGTTCTTC; CDR3: CATSRTGWGSEQFF
D: TRBD1; size: -; V: TRBV18; J: TRBJ2-7; DNA: TGTGCCAGCTCACCAGGGACAGGCTCGATATACGAGCAGTACTTC; CDR3: CASSPGTGSIYEQYF
D: -; size: once; V: TRBV19; J: TRBJ1-3; DNA: TGTGCCAGTAGTTGGGGGGCTGGAAACACCATATATTTT; CDR3: CASSWGAGNTIYF
D: -; size: -; V: TRBV2; J: TRBJ2-3; DNA: TGTGCCAGCTCGACAGGCTTGGGGTCCACAGATACGCAGTATTTT; CDR3: CASSTGLGSTDTQYF
D: TRBD1; size: -; V: TRBV6-5; J: TRBJ1-1; DNA: TGTGCCAGCAGTTTGCAGGGGGTAGGGATGAACACTGAAGCTTTCTTT; CDR3: CASSLQGVGMNTEAFF
D: -; size: few; V: TRBV2; J: TRBJ1-1; DNA: TGTGCCATCCTTAATAACACTGAAGCTTTCTTT; CDR3: CAILNNTEAFF
D: -; size: -; V: TRBV2; J: TRBJ2-5; DNA: TGTGCCGGTGTAAGAAGCGAGGGAGAGACCCAGTACTTC; CDR3: CAGVRSEGETQYF
D: -; size: once; V: TRBV30; J: TRBJ2-3; DNA: TGTGCCTGGAGCAGGCGGGGAACCACAGATACGCAGTATTTT; CDR3: CAWSRRGTTDTQYF
D: -; size: once; V: TRBV5-8; J: TRBJ2-7; DNA: TGTGCCAGCAGCTTGGTTTCTTCCTACGAGCAGTACTTC; CDR3: CASSLVSSYEQYF
D: -; size: -; V: TRBV30; J: TRBJ1-6; DNA: TGTGCCTGGAGTCTAGCAGGGGTCCGTTCACCCCTCCACTTT; CDR3: CAWSLAGVRSPLHF
D: TRBD1; size: -; V: TRBV28; J: TRBJ2-7; DNA: TGTGCCAGCAGTTCAAGCGGGACAGGGCACGCGCACGAGCAGTACTTC; CDR3: CASSSSGTGHAHEQYF
D: TRBD1; size: once; V: TRBV19; J: TRBJ1-1; DNA: TGTGCCAGTAAGCCCGCAGGGGGCGGTTGGACTGAAGCTTTCTTT; CDR3: CASKPAGGGWTEAFF
D: -; size: -; V: TRBV7-8; J: TRBJ1-3; DNA: TGTGCCAGCAGCTTTCCAGGAAACTCTGGAAACACCATATATTTT; CDR3: CASSFPGNSGNTIYF
D: TRBD1; size: few; V: TRBV7-9; J: TRBJ1-1; DNA: TGTGCCAGCAGCTCCCTTACAGGGGAAACTGAAGCTTTCTTT; CDR3: CASSSLTGETEAFF
D: -; size: -; V: TRBV11-2; J: TRBJ2-6; DNA: TGTGCCAGCAGCTCACTTGAGTGGGGCGCAGGGGCCAACGTCCTGACTTTC; CDR3: CASSSLEWGAGANVLTF
D: -; size: -; V: TRBV27; J: TRBJ2-7; DNA: TGTGCCAGCAGTCCCCTACGGGGGGCGGTCTTGTTCTACGAGCAGTACTTC; CDR3: CASSPLRGAVLFYEQYF
D: -; size: -; V: TRBV7-9; J: TRBJ1-1; DNA: TGTTCCGGGGGGCCCCGGGACACTGAAGCTTTCTTT; CDR3: CSGGPRDTEAFF
D: -; size: -; V: TRBV11-2; J: TRBJ2-7; DNA: TGTGCCAGCAGCGGGGCAGGGCCGGTCGAGCAGTACTTC; CDR3: CASSGAGPVEQYF